The 21 T cell receptor beta chains given below trace back to one sample, sequenced in a study of sequential checkpoint blockade in melanoma (dated by TCRdb to the late 2010s). The treatment or condition label, as the study defines it: randomized to nivolumab then ipilimumab (arm A) or the reverse (arm B). Receptors were amplified or captured by the immunoSEQ multiplex PCR assay. TCRdb carries this immuneACCESS record with in-frame sequences only. Its versions omit some clonotypes, under half of them owing to an unresolved V gene in the studies checked, with the rest unexplained. This sample comprises 20,000 to 25,000 clones, 65% to 85% of them detected only once. The top ten clones comprise around a tenth of the sample. Sequencing was performed on CD8+ T cells sorted from blood (inferred from file names), taken from a patient given nivolumab and ipilimumab in sequence. The receptors derive from a human donor with melanoma.

The chain recombines TRBV4-1 with TRBJ1-6; the D is unclear. Trimming stripped 3 bases from V and 4 bases from J, with 7 bases between. CDR1 and CDR2 from the germline V gene are MGHRA and YSYEKL. The CDR3 has 14 amino acids. The CDR3 region is CASSHSTYNSPLHF. DNA for the CDR3: TGCGCCAGCAGCCATTCGACATATAATTCACCCCTCCACTTT.

The V gene is TRBV9, the J gene TRBJ2-2; 7 bases agree with TRBD2. The CDR3 contains 17 residues. From germline, CDR1 is SGDLS and CDR2 YYNGEE. V trimming: 4 bases; J trimming: 0 bases; junction bases outside the gene matches: 9. The CDR3 is CASSYPREAPNTGELFF. The CDR3 nucleotides read TGTGCCAGCAGCTACCCCCGGGAGGCCCCGAACACCGGGGAGCTGTTTTTT. Full variable domain (outside the CDR3, taken from reference TRBV9 and TRBJ2-2): DSGVTQTPKHLITATGQRVTLRCSPRSGDLSVYWYQQSLDQGLQFLIQYYNGEERAKGNILERFSAQQFPDLHSELNLSSLELGDSALYFCASSYPREAPNTGELFFGEGSRLTVL.

The J gene is TRBJ2-7, the V gene TRBV4-1, with 9 bases that match TRBD1. The CDR3 has 17 residues. Unmatched junction bases numbered 16, after V lost 4 bases and J lost 6 bases. The V gene's germline CDR1 is MGHRA and CDR2 YSYEKL. The CDR3 DNA is TGCGCCAGCAGCCCCTCTCGGGGACAGGGATTTGTTGGCGAGCAGTACTTC. It codes for CASSPSRGQGFVGEQYF.

The chain links TRBV18 to TRBJ2-7; a weak D match, TRBD2 (5 bases). CDR1 and CDR2 from the germline V gene are KGHSH and LQKENI. The V end lost 2 bases, the J end lost 3 bases, and 11 bases lay between the germline ends. This CDR3 comprises 14 residues. The CDR3 spells CASSPGSGIYEQYF. Here the CDR3 DNA reads TGTGCCAGCTCACCAGGGTCCGGGATCTACGAGCAGTACTTC.

The chain combines TRBV7-9 with TRBJ1-3; D gene unclear. The CDR3 length is 16 residues. The V and J ends lost 2 bases and 0 bases respectively, with 11 bases between them. Germline-derived CDR1 and CDR2 are SEHNR and FQNEAQ (reference sequence). The CDR3 sequence is CASSLPSTSSGNTIYF. CDR3 DNA: TGTGCCAGCAGCTTACCGTCGACTAGCTCTGGAAACACCATATATTTT.

In this sample, this clone is medium-sized. The rearrangement joins TRBV19 to TRBJ2-3; 7 bases align to TRBD2. This CDR3 is built from 16 residues. Per the germline V gene, CDR1 is LNHDA and CDR2 is SQIVND (reference sequence). The trim removed 3 bases at V and 2 bases at J, leaving 8 bases unmatched. The CDR3: CASSMDRDYLTDTQYF. The CDR3 DNA follows: TGTGCCAGTAGTATGGACCGGGACTACCTCACAGATACGCAGTATTTT.

The chain employs TRBV10-3 and TRBJ1-1, with 7 nucleotides matching TRBD1. The CDR3 is 14 residues long. Trimming removed 10 bases from V and 3 bases from J; junction bases left unmatched: 11. Looked up from germline, CDR1 is ENHRY and CDR2 is SYGVKD. In nucleotides, the CDR3 is TGTGCCACCAGACAGGGAGGGTTGGACACTGAAGCTTTCTTT. Translated: CATRQGGLDTEAFF.

J is TRBJ2-5 and V is TRBV19; maybe TRBD1 (6 bases). The J call could be wrong; TRBJ2-7 is a better fit for the DNA end. CDR1 and CDR2 from the germline V gene are LNHDA and SQIVND (reference sequence). This CDR3 has 13 amino acids. CDR3 DNA: TGTGCCAGTCACGGGACACCATCCTACGAGCAGTACTTC. It codes for CASHGTPSYEQYF.

The chain carries TRBV27 and TRBJ2-7; D possibly corresponds to TRBD1 (5 bases). V dropped 3 bases and J dropped 5 bases, with 17 bases sitting between them. This CDR3 spans 15 amino acids. Germline-derived CDR1 and CDR2 are MNHEY and SMNVEV (reference sequence). The CDR3 region is CASSFGAPSRNEQYF. CDR3 DNA: TGTGCCAGCAGTTTTGGGGCACCGAGTCGGAACGAGCAGTACTTC.

The count of this clone is one. The chain is built from TRBV4-3 and TRBJ2-3; the D gene is possibly TRBD2 (5 bases). Germline V CDR1 and CDR2: LGHNA, YSLEER. The CDR3 sequence is 14 residues long. The V end was cut by 1 base, the J end by 6 bases, with 11 bases between. CDR3 protein: CASSQVLVLDTQYF. The CDR3 DNA reads TGCGCCAGCAGCCAAGTACTAGTCCTGGATACGCAGTATTTT.

V and J are TRBV7-6 and TRBJ2-3, with D perhaps matching TRBD2 (6 bases). Trimming cost V 5 bases and J 2 bases, with 17 bases left between them. Germline assignment: CDR1 SGHVS and CDR2 FNYEAQ. This CDR3 contains 16 residues. The CDR3, as DNA: TGTGCCAGCAGCCCCGTTTTGGCGGGGCCCACAGATACGCAGTATTTT. It is translated as CASSPVLAGPTDTQYF.

J is TRBJ1-1 and V is TRBV5-1, with 10 bases aligning to TRBD1. Germline assignment: CDR1 SGHRS and CDR2 YFSETQ. This CDR3 contains 13 residues. V was clipped by 3 bases and J by 4 bases; unmatched bases: 0. As DNA, the CDR3 is TGCGCCAGCAGCTGGACAGGGGGCACTGAAGCTTTCTTT. Amino acids: CASSWTGGTEAFF.

This clone is deemed medium-sized. The chain joins TRBV7-9 to TRBJ2-7, with D possibly matching TRBD2 (5 bases). Trimming stripped 3 bases from V and 1 base from J, with 13 bases between. CDR3 length: 15 amino acids. Per germline, CDR1 SEHNR and CDR2 FQNEAQ (reference sequence). The CDR3, as DNA: TGTGCCAGCAGCTTTGAGGGCAGTTTGTCCTACGAGCAGTACTTC. Translated: CASSFEGSLSYEQYF.

The chain links TRBV19 to TRBJ1-1; no reliable D call. The V and J ends lost 7 bases and 4 bases respectively, with 10 bases between them. The CDR3 extends over 12 amino acids. In germline, CDR1 is LNHDA, CDR2 SQIVND (reference sequence). The CDR3 is CASMGGVTEAFF. For the CDR3, the DNA is TGTGCCAGTATGGGAGGTGTCACTGAAGCTTTCTTT.

The J gene is TRBJ2-1, the V gene TRBV27, with 11 bases aligning to TRBD1. Germline assignment: CDR1 MNHEY and CDR2 SMNVEV (reference sequence). The CDR3 runs 16 residues. Trimming took 5 bases from V and 7 from J; bases not matched to a gene: 10. CDR3 sequence: CASSTPPGTGGNEQFF. In DNA, the CDR3 is TGTGCCAGCAGTACCCCCCCCGGGACAGGGGGAAATGAGCAGTTCTTC.

V and J are TRBV19 and TRBJ1-5; D gene unclear. The CDR3 has 15 residues. V was trimmed by 7 bases and J by 4 bases, leaving 17 bases between them. Germline-derived CDR1 and CDR2 are LNHDA and SQIVND (reference sequence). Here the CDR3 DNA reads TGTGCCAGTAACTTTCTACCGATAGCAAATCAGCCCCAGCATTTT. It yields the protein CASNFLPIANQPQHF.

A word on this clone: At the DNA level, this CDR3 is encoded by other sequences in the same sample as well. The chain employs TRBV27 and TRBJ2-1; D remains ambiguous. Trimming shortened V by 3 bases and J by 7 bases, and 16 bases separated the two germline ends. Per germline, CDR1 MNHEY and CDR2 SMNVEV (reference sequence). The CDR3 has 15 residues. The CDR3 spells CASSFRSVLNNEQFF. The CDR3 region has the DNA TGTGCCAGCAGTTTTAGAAGCGTCTTGAATAATGAGCAGTTCTTC.

This clone was detected only once. V gene TRBV2 combines with J gene TRBJ2-1, with 11 bases lining up with TRBD2. Germline-derived CDR1 and CDR2 are SNHLY and FYNNEI. The CDR3 has 17 amino acids. With V trimmed by 4 bases and J by 1 base, 6 bases remained unmatched. CDR3 DNA: TGTGCCAGCAGTGGGTCACTAGCGGGAGCATCCTACAATGAGCAGTTCTTC. This translates into CASSGSLAGASYNEQFF.

The genes are TRBV19 and TRBJ1-1, with D perhaps TRBD1 (6 bases). V was pared by 6 bases and J by 6 bases, with 14 bases between. The CDR3 consists of 13 residues. Germline V gene data show CDR1 as LNHDA and CDR2 as SQIVND (reference sequence). CDR3 DNA: TGTGCCAGTAGCCACAGGGTCAGTCCTGAAGCTTTCTTT. This translates into CASSHRVSPEAFF. Full variable domain (outside the CDR3, taken from reference TRBV19 and TRBJ1-1): DGGITQSPKYLFRKEGQNVTLSCEQNLNHDAMYWYRQDPGQGLRLIYYSQIVNDFQKGDIAEGYSVSREKKESFPLTVTSAQKNPTAFYLCASSHRVSPEAFFGQGTRLTVV.

The rearrangement uses TRBV7-8 and TRBJ2-5, with 15 nucleotides matching TRBD2. The V gene's germline CDR1 is SGHVS and CDR2 FQNEAQ. The CDR3 has 16 amino acids. V was clipped by 4 bases and J by 5 bases; unmatched bases: 5. CDR3 DNA: TGTGCCAGCAGCTGGACTAGCGGGGGGGCTTATGAGACCCAGTACTTC. Its protein is CASSWTSGGAYETQYF.

This clone occurred once. The chain employs TRBV2 and TRBJ2-7; maybe TRBD2 (5 bases). Germline V gene data show CDR1 as SNHLY and CDR2 as FYNNEI. This CDR3 contains 13 residues. With 11 bases removed from V and 5 bases from J, the gap between germline ends came to 19 bases. The CDR3 loop reads CAQTDNGIHEQYF. Here the CDR3 DNA reads TGTGCCCAAACAGATAACGGGATCCACGAGCAGTACTTC.